These 27 T cell receptor beta chains share one sample of origin, sequenced in a study of blood T cells in healthy people across ages. The second PCR ran about 6 to 11 cycles with a sample-barcoded 5' primer and J-beta primers. A single record per CDR3 protein comes from TCRdb applying MiXCR to the 5' RACE reads. The table lists some 900,000 distinct CDR3 sequences, 29% of them singletons, with 17% in the top ten. Sequencing was done on a sample of blood. Every receptor here comes from an elderly woman in good health.

The chain is built from TRBV18 and TRBJ2-1, with no clear D. Germline V gives CDR1 KGHSH, CDR2 LQKENI. CDR3 length: 17 residues. Trimming removed 3 bases from V and 0 bases from J, with 15 bases in between. The CDR3 spells CASSPPPYQSSYNEQFF. The DNA for the CDR3 is TGTGCCAGCTCACCCCCGCCCTATCAAAGCTCCTACAATGAGCAGTTCTTC. The entire variable domain, with the rest obtained from reference TRBV18 and TRBJ2-1, is as follows: NAGVMQNPRHLVRRRGQEARLRCSPMKGHSHVYWYRQLPEEGLKFMVYLQKENIIDESGMPKERFSAEFPKEGPSILRIQQVVRGDSAAYFCASSPPPYQSSYNEQFFGPGTRLTVL.

Regarding this clonotype: This may arise from a read error, as a much more abundant clone is one base away. The rearrangement links TRBV4-2 to TRBJ2-3, with D possibly called TRBD1 or TRBD2 (7 bases each). Germline V CDR1 and CDR2: LGHNA, YNFKEQ. This CDR3 spans 15 amino acids. The CDR3 coding sequence is TGTGCCAGCCGCCAAGGTCAGGGGGAGGGAGATACGCAGTATTTT. It codes for CASRQGQGEGDTQYF.

This clonotype occurred a few times. V and J are TRBV7-2 and TRBJ1-1, with 9 bases fitting TRBD1. CDR1 and CDR2 from the germline V gene are SGHTA and FQGNSA. The CDR3 extends over 15 amino acids. V trimming: 6 bases; J trimming: 1 base; junction bases outside the gene matches: 6. CDR3 sequence: CASSRTGDANTEAFF. CDR3 sequence (DNA): TGTGCCAGCAGTCGGACAGGGGATGCGAACACTGAAGCTTTCTTT. The complete variable domain, with remaining parts taken from reference TRBV7-2 and TRBJ1-1, reads GAGVSQSPSNKVTEKGKDVELRCDPISGHTALYWYRQSLGQGLEFLIYFQGNSAPDKSGLPSDRFSAERTGGSVSTLTIQRTQQEDSAVYLCASSRTGDANTEAFFGQGTRLTVV.

The chain joins TRBV6-5 to TRBJ1-1, with D perhaps matching TRBD1 (5 bases). Trimming cost V 6 bases and J 4 bases, with 18 bases left between them. Germline lookup yields CDR1 MNHEY and CDR2 SVGAGI. The CDR3 has 15 residues. CDR3 nucleotide sequence: TGTGCCAGCAGACTGGACAACCCGAGAGTCACTGAAGCTTTCTTT. Translating it yields CASRLDNPRVTEAFF.

This clonotype was found many times. The gene calls are TRBV6-5 and TRBJ2-2; D is possibly TRBD1 (5 bases). The V gene's germline CDR1 is MNHEY and CDR2 SVGAGI. The CDR3 is 15 residues long. Trimming took off 6 bases at V and 0 bases at J, with 11 bases between the two ends. CDR3 in DNA: TGTGCCAGCAGACCTGAGACAGCGAACACCGGGGAGCTGTTTTTT. Amino acid sequence: CASRPETANTGELFF.

This clonotype occurred a few times. The chain links TRBV9 to TRBJ1-4, with 7 bases that match TRBD1. The V gene end was trimmed by 3 bases and the J gene end by 7 bases; junction bases not matched to a gene: 9. Germline CDR1 and CDR2: SGDLS and YYNGEE. This CDR3 comprises 15 residues. In DNA form, the CDR3 reads TGTGCCAGCAGCGCCCGGACAGGCTCTAGTGAAAAACTGTTTTTT. It encodes CASSARTGSSEKLFF.

At least ten counts were recorded for this clonotype. The rearrangement joins TRBV5-6 to TRBJ2-6, with 8 nucleotides matching TRBD1. Germline-derived CDR1 and CDR2 are SGHDT and YYEEEE. V gave up 5 bases and J gave up 0 bases; unmatched junction bases: 7. This CDR3 spans 17 amino acids. In nucleotides, the CDR3 is TGTGCCAGCAGTTCGGGACAGGTACACTCTGGGGCCAACGTCCTGACTTTC. It specifies CASSSGQVHSGANVLTF. Together with reference TRBV5-6 and TRBJ2-6, the CDR3 gives the full variable domain: DAGVTQSPTHLIKTRGQQVTLRCSPKSGHDTVSWYQQALGQGPQFIFQYYEEEERQRGNFPDRFSGHQFPNYSSELNVNALLLGDSALYLCASSSGQVHSGANVLTFGAGSRLTVL.

The chain recombines TRBV20-1 with TRBJ1-1; D call uncertain. The V and J ends lost 1 base and 2 bases respectively, with 8 bases between them. CDR3 length: 13 residues. The germline gives CDR1 DFQATT, CDR2 SNEGSKA (reference sequence). The CDR3 region has the DNA TGCAGTGCTAGAGGAGTTACCAACACTGAAGCTTTCTTT. This gives the protein CSARGVTNTEAFF.

Comment on this clonotype: This could be a read error, since a much larger clone is one nucleotide away. V usage is TRBV30 and J usage is TRBJ2-6, with unresolved D. CDR3 length: 14 amino acids. V lost 4 bases to trimming and J lost 4 bases, with 11 bases between them. Germline CDR1 is GTSNPN and CDR2 is SVGIG (reference sequence). Here the CDR3 DNA reads TGTGCCTGGAATATCGGTTCCGGGGCCAACGTCCTGACTTTC. This encodes CAWNIGSGANVLTF.

The V gene is TRBV7-9, the J gene TRBJ2-2; D might be TRBD1 (6 bases). V lost 2 bases and J 0 bases, leaving 10 bases between the germline ends. The CDR3 has 16 amino acids. The germline V gene has CDR1 SEHNR and CDR2 FQNEAQ (reference sequence). CDR3 residues: CASSLRQVTNTGELFF. DNA of the CDR3: TGTGCCAGCAGCTTACGACAGGTGACGAACACCGGGGAGCTGTTTTTT.

In this sample, this clonotype turned up many times. The gene calls are TRBV4-2 and TRBJ1-2, with D possibly matching TRBD1 (5 bases). V was clipped by 0 bases and J by 2 bases, with 10 bases between them. CDR1 and CDR2 from the germline V gene are LGHNA and YNFKEQ. CDR3 length: 15 amino acids. CDR3 region: CASSQDPAGNYGYTF. The CDR3, as DNA: TGTGCCAGCAGCCAAGATCCGGCAGGGAACTATGGCTACACCTTC.

V gene TRBV11-1 combines with J gene TRBJ1-2; no definite D call. V shed 4 bases and J shed 4 bases, with 16 bases lying between them. Germline CDR1 is SGHAT and CDR2 is FQDESV (reference sequence). This CDR3 spans 15 amino acids. The CDR3 DNA is TGTGCCAGCAGCTCAGATGCATCGTTTTCCTATGGCTACACCTTC. This translates into CASSSDASFSYGYTF. Filled out from reference TRBV11-1 and TRBJ1-2, the complete variable domain reads EAEVAQSPRYKITEKSQAVAFWCDPISGHATLYWYRQILGQGPELLVQFQDESVVDDSQLPKDRFSAERLKGVDSTLKIQPAELGDSAMYLCASSSDASFSYGYTFGSGTRLTVV.

There are a few counts of this clonotype. The chain carries TRBV28 and TRBJ1-1, with 7 positions matching TRBD1. The CDR3 sequence is 13 residues long. The germline V gene has CDR1 MDHEN and CDR2 SYDVKM. The junction had 10 bases not matched to a gene; V was cut back by 9 bases and J by 6 bases. The CDR3 bases are TGTGCCAGTAGACAGGGAAATTTCCCTGAAGCTTTCTTT. Translation: CASRQGNFPEAFF.

This clonotype was detected ten times or more. The V and J genes are TRBV7-9 and TRBJ2-1; 9 nucleotides agree with TRBD2. CDR1 and CDR2 (germline): SEHNR, FQNEAQ (reference sequence). The CDR3 spans 13 residues. V shed 5 bases, J shed 14 bases, and the junction held 10 bases outside the gene matches. The CDR3 reads CASSPERTSVKFF. The CDR3, as DNA: TGTGCCAGCAGCCCCGAGAGGACTAGCGTGAAGTTCTTC.

This clonotype was seen many times. The chain couples TRBV29-1 to TRBJ2-6; D is unclear. The germline V gene encodes CDR1 SQVTM and CDR2 ANQGSEA. This CDR3 has 16 amino acids. Trimming took off 4 bases at V and 0 bases at J, with 13 bases between the two ends. The CDR3 nucleotides read TGCAGCGTTGCAAGCGACATTAACTCTGGGGCCAACGTCCTGACTTTC. Translated, it gives CSVASDINSGANVLTF.

In regard to this clonotype: The conserved phenylalanine or tryptophan normally closing the CDR3 is absent here, so this likely arose from a read error. The chain couples TRBV7-9 to TRBJ1-2; no clear D gene. CDR3 length: 14 amino acids. Germline CDR1 reads SEHNR; CDR2 reads FQNEAQ (reference sequence). V shed 1 base and J shed 5 bases, with 11 bases lying between them. The CDR3 sequence is CASSLVTLTYGYTL. DNA for the CDR3: TGTGCCAGCAGCTTAGTGACTTTAACATATGGCTACACCTTA.

The chain carries TRBV20-1 and TRBJ1-1, with 7 bases identical to TRBD1. CDR3 size: 15 residues. J gave up 2 bases and V 3 bases, and 9 bases lay outside the gene matches. Germline CDR1 and CDR2: DFQATT and SNEGSKA (reference sequence). The CDR3 DNA sequence: TGCAGTGCTAGCCGCCCCCAGGGGGTTAACACTGAAGCTTTCTTT. Residues: CSASRPQGVNTEAFF.

This clonotype was counted at least ten times. One junction end disagrees with the germline gene, perhaps due to a read error. This rearrangement joins TRBV7-2 to TRBJ2-1; 7 bases fit TRBD1. CDR3 length: 15 amino acids. CDR1 is SGHTA, CDR2 FQGNSA, per germline. The CDR3 loop reads CASTLDRVTYNEQFF. For the CDR3, the DNA is TGTGCCAGCACCTTAGACAGGGTTACCTACAATGAGCAGTTCTTC.

The sample holds many counts of this clonotype. This sequence joins TRBV6-2 or TRBV6-3 and TRBJ2-5, with D tentatively TRBD2 (5 bases). CDR1 is MNHEY, CDR2 SVGEGT, per germline. V shed 0 bases and J shed 4 bases, with 9 bases lying between them. The CDR3 sequence is 14 residues long. The chain's CDR3 is CASSYSRATETQYF. CDR3 sequence (DNA): TGTGCCAGCAGTTACTCGAGGGCCACAGAGACCCAGTACTTC.

This clonotype was seen at least ten times. The chain employs TRBV4-3 and TRBJ2-3; no firm D call. CDR1 is LGHNA and CDR2 is YSLEER in the germline V gene. Trimming removed 0 bases from V and 4 bases from J, with 8 bases in between. CDR3 size: 14 residues. This CDR3 is CASSQEGRSDTQYF. The CDR3 bases are TGCGCCAGCAGCCAAGAGGGTCGGTCAGATACGCAGTATTTT.

The genes are TRBV19 and TRBJ2-2; D is possibly TRBD2 (7 bases). The V gene lost 8 bases and the J gene lost 4 bases, with 23 bases spanning the gap. In germline, CDR1 is LNHDA, CDR2 SQIVND (reference sequence). The CDR3 is made up of 17 amino acids. The CDR3 sequence is CASLRLVGGPGTGELFF. The CDR3 coding sequence is TGTGCCAGTCTCCGACTAGTGGGGGGGCCGGGCACCGGGGAGCTGTTTTTT.

This clonotype was counted at least ten times. The genes are TRBV7-9 and TRBJ2-6, with D perhaps matching TRBD2 (7 bases). Germline V CDR1 and CDR2: SEHNR, FQNEAQ (reference sequence). This CDR3 contains 22 residues. The V end lost 5 bases, the J end lost 1 base, and 30 bases lay between the germline ends. CDR3 in DNA: TGTGCCAGCAGCCCTGAGTGGGGGGGCCTGTTGTTTAGGGAGTCTGGGGCCAACGTCCTGACTTTC. This encodes CASSPEWGGLLFRESGANVLTF.

This rearrangement joins TRBV15 to TRBJ2-2; the D gene is possibly TRBD2 (5 bases). Trimming shortened V by 1 base and J by 2 bases, and 8 bases separated the two germline ends. Germline-derived CDR1 and CDR2 are LNHNV and YYDKDF (reference sequence). This CDR3 is 15 amino acids long. The CDR3 reads CATSRAGFNTGELFF. The CDR3 coding sequence is TGTGCCACCAGCAGAGCGGGGTTCAACACCGGGGAGCTGTTTTTT.

This clonotype was seen ten or more times. The chain carries TRBV6-2 or TRBV6-3 and TRBJ2-1, with D perhaps matching TRBD1 or TRBD2 (5 bases each). Germline CDR1 reads MNHEY; CDR2 reads SVGEGT. The CDR3 runs to 18 residues. The V end was cut by 2 bases, the J end by 2 bases, with 19 bases between. CDR3 DNA: TGTGCCAGCAGTTACAGGGTCGGTTCCGGGGCCACCTACAATGAGCAGTTCTTC. Translating gives CASSYRVGSGATYNEQFF.

A remark on this clonotype: This may be a read error: a much more frequent sequence differs by one nucleotide. The J gene is TRBJ2-3, the V gene TRBV29-1, with D maybe TRBD1 (5 bases). Looked up from germline, CDR1 is SQVTM and CDR2 is ANQGSEA. The CDR3 has 15 amino acids. Trimming stripped 0 bases from V and 6 bases from J, with 16 bases between. The DNA for the CDR3 is TGCAGCGTTGAAGAAAGGCAGGGAACAGGCGATACGCAGTATTTT. Amino acid sequence: CSVEERQGTGDTQYF.

This clonotype was counted once. The rearrangement uses TRBV12-3 or TRBV12-4 and TRBJ2-3; TRBD1 might be the D (6 bases). V was shortened by 7 bases and J by 1 base, with 21 bases between the two germline ends. The CDR3 runs to 17 residues. The CDR3 coding sequence is TGTGCCAGCATTCCCCCCGGTGAGGGGGTTGGCACAGATACGCAGTATTTT. This codes for CASIPPGEGVGTDTQYF.

This clonotype was recorded many times. The CDR3 here is CASSEQGADGYTF. CDR3 DNA: TGTGCCAGCAGTGAACAGGGGGCAGATGGCTACACCTTC. The J gene is TRBJ1-2, the V gene TRBV6-1; 8 nucleotides align to TRBD1. The CDR3 extends over 13 amino acids. After removal of 2 bases from V and 6 bases from J, the junction contained 2 bases not matched to a gene. The V gene's germline CDR1 is MNHNS and CDR2 SASEGT.